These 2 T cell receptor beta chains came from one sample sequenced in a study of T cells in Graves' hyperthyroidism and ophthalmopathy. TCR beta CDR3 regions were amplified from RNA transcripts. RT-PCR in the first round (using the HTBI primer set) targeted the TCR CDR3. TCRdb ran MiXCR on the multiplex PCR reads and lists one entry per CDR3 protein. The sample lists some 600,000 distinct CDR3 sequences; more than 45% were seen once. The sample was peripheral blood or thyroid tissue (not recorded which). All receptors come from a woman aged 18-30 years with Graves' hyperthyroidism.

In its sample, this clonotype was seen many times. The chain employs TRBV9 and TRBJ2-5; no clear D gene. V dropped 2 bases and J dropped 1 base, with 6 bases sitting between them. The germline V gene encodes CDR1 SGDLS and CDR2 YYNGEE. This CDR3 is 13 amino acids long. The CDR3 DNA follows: TGTGCCAGCAGCGTTAGGCCCCAAGAGACCCAGTACTTC. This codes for CASSVRPQETQYF.

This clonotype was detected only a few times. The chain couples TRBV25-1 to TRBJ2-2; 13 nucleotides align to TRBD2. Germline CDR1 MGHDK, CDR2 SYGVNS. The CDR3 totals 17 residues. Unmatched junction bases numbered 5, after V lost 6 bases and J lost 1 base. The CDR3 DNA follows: TGTGCCAGCAGCGTCCGGACTAGCGGGGGGAACACCGGGGAGCTGTTTTTT. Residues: CASSVRTSGGNTGELFF.